The 16 T cell receptor beta chains given below trace back to one sample, sequenced in a study of blood T cell repertoires in COVID-19 (dated by TCRdb to the early 2020s). The library came from the immunoSEQ multiplex PCR assay. Held by TCRdb, this immuneACCESS table contains in-frame sequences only and omits some clones. Under half of the omission traces to an unresolved V gene where checked; the cause of the rest is unknown. The sample contains roughly 50,000 clones, 65% to 85% of them found a single time. Under 15% of the sample lies in the top ten. The specimen sequenced was peripheral blood. These receptors came from a human donor with active or convalescent COVID-19. The donor label of this sample is uncertain.

This chain links TRBV14 with TRBJ2-7; D uncertain. Trimming left V 4 bases short and J 4 bases short, with 11 bases between. The CDR3 is made up of 13 amino acids. CDR1 is SGHDN, CDR2 FVKESK, per germline. The CDR3 protein is CASSPTRLYEQYF. The CDR3 DNA follows: TGTGCCAGCAGCCCAACGCGACTTTACGAGCAGTACTTC.

V and J are TRBV19 and TRBJ2-7; D is ambiguous. Trimming took off 4 bases at V and 3 bases at J, with 10 bases between the two ends. The CDR3 is made up of 13 amino acids. Germline V gives CDR1 LNHDA, CDR2 SQIVND (reference sequence). The CDR3 coding sequence is TGTGCCAGTAGTACCCAGCGCTTCTACGAGCAGTACTTC. Amino acids: CASSTQRFYEQYF.

The chain uses TRBV5-1 and TRBJ1-1; TRBD1 aligns across 9 bases. The junction had 18 bases not matched to a gene; V was cut back by 5 bases and J by 10 bases. The CDR3 contains 16 residues. Per the germline V gene, CDR1 is SGHRS and CDR2 is YFSETQ. CDR3 DNA: TGCGCCAGCAGTCCAGGGACAGGGAAGGGGTGGGGGACAGCTTTCTTT. It encodes CASSPGTGKGWGTAFF.

The V call is TRBV30, the J call TRBJ2-3; TRBD1 agrees at 9 bases. The germline V gene has CDR1 GTSNPN and CDR2 SVGIG (reference sequence). The CDR3 is made up of 14 amino acids. Trimming took 1 base from V and 1 from J; bases not matched to a gene: 0. CDR3 region: CAWSGTGGTDTQYF. As DNA, the CDR3 is TGTGCCTGGAGTGGGACAGGGGGCACAGATACGCAGTATTTT.

The chain recombines TRBV30 with TRBJ1-1, with D possibly matching TRBD1 (6 bases). From germline, CDR1 is GTSNPN and CDR2 SVGIG (reference sequence). The CDR3 sequence is 14 residues long. With 0 bases removed from V and 0 bases from J, the gap between germline ends came to 8 bases. Here the CDR3 reads CAWSVGQLNTEAFF. The CDR3 DNA sequence: TGTGCCTGGAGTGTAGGACAGTTGAACACTGAAGCTTTCTTT.

The chain joins TRBV5-1 to TRBJ1-4; 9 bases map to TRBD1. Per the germline V gene, CDR1 is SGHRS and CDR2 is YFSETQ. CDR3 length equals 14 residues. Losses at the gene ends were 4 bases for V and 5 bases for J; bases not matched to a gene: 3. CDR3 in DNA: TGCGCCAGCAGCCGGGGACAGGGAAATGAAAAACTGTTTTTT. It is translated as CASSRGQGNEKLFF.

The chain employs TRBV5-1 and TRBJ1-3, with D possibly being TRBD1 (5 bases). The CDR3 has 16 residues. Germline V CDR1 and CDR2: SGHRS, YFSETQ. The V end was cut by 4 bases, the J end by 0 bases, with 14 bases between. This CDR3 is CASSPLDTSSGNTIYF. CDR3 nucleotides: TGCGCCAGCAGCCCGCTGGACACTTCCTCTGGAAACACCATATATTTT. Drawing the rest from reference TRBV5-1 and TRBJ1-3, the complete variable domain is KAGVTQTPRYLIKTRGQQVTLSCSPISGHRSVSWYQQTPGQGLQFLFEYFSETQRNKGNFPGRFSGRQFSNSRSEMNVSTLELGDSALYLCASSPLDTSSGNTIYFGEGSWLTVV.

The chain links TRBV10-3 to TRBJ1-5, with D possibly matching TRBD1 (6 bases). The CDR3 runs to 13 residues. Germline V lookup: CDR1 ENHRY, CDR2 SYGVKD. V lost 11 bases, J lost 3 bases, and 14 bases lay in between. The CDR3, as DNA: TGTGCCGCTGTACAGGGCCCCAATCAGCCCCAGCATTTT. Translating it yields CAAVQGPNQPQHF.

This chain uses TRBV7-2 with TRBJ1-1; 8 bases line up with TRBD1. The CDR3 has 14 amino acids. Germline V gene data show CDR1 as SGHTA and CDR2 as FQGNSA. Trimming removed 4 bases from V and 11 bases from J; junction bases left unmatched: 12. CDR3 nucleotides: TGTGCCAGCAGCTCCGGGACAGGCTGGGTGATCGCTTTCTTT. Encoded protein: CASSSGTGWVIAFF.

V and J are TRBV14 and TRBJ2-7, with a possible D match to TRBD2 (5 bases). The germline gives CDR1 SGHDN, CDR2 FVKESK. The CDR3 is made up of 14 amino acids. V dropped 4 bases and J dropped 1 base, with 11 bases sitting between them. Here the CDR3 reads CASSLGGTSYEQYF. The CDR3 nucleotides are TGTGCCAGCAGCCTTGGAGGAACTTCCTACGAGCAGTACTTC.

About this clone itself: Additional DNA sequences in this sample encode the identical CDR3. The genes are TRBV19 and TRBJ2-7; D is uncertain. The CDR3 runs to 11 residues. Per the germline V gene, CDR1 is LNHDA and CDR2 is SQIVND (reference sequence). V lost 5 bases, J lost 3 bases, and 5 bases lay in between. The CDR3 DNA sequence: TGTGCCAGTAGTTCGAGCTACGAGCAGTACTTC. As protein: CASSSSYEQYF.

This clone is a singleton in its sample. The chain employs TRBV5-1 and TRBJ2-7; TRBD2 might be the D (7 bases). Trimming took 4 bases from V and 5 from J, leaving 22 bases between them. The CDR3 is made up of 16 amino acids. Germline V gene sequence: CDR1 SGHRS, CDR2 YFSETQ. The DNA for the CDR3 is TGCGCCAGCAGCCGGGGGGATACAGGGAAGGGCCACGAGCAGTACTTC. Translating gives CASSRGDTGKGHEQYF.

The chain uses TRBV2 and TRBJ1-6; weak D call: TRBD1 (5 bases). V gave up 1 base and J gave up 6 bases, with 10 bases separating them. Germline CDR1 and CDR2: SNHLY and FYNNEI. There are 15 residues in the CDR3. The CDR3 nucleotides are TGTGCCAGCAGTGAAGAGGGGCTGGGTAATTCACCCCTCCACTTT. This codes for CASSEEGLGNSPLHF.

The J gene is TRBJ2-7, the V gene TRBV11-2; TRBD2 matches 7 bases. With V trimmed by 6 bases and J by 4 bases, 9 bases remained unmatched. This CDR3 has 14 amino acids. Germline values: CDR1 SGHAT, CDR2 FQNNGV. The DNA of the CDR3 is TGTGCCAGCAGTTCAAGGGCGGGGGATTACGAGCAGTACTTC. Residues: CASSSRAGDYEQYF.

This chain joins TRBV3-1 (or the pseudogene TRBV3-2) and TRBJ1-4, with 9 bases identical to TRBD1. Trimming took 1 base from V and 8 from J; bases not matched to a gene: 11. The CDR3 totals 17 residues. Germline V gene data show CDR1 as LGHDT and CDR2 as YNNKEL (reference sequence). CDR3: CASSQARPGTGREKLFF. The CDR3 nucleotides read TGTGCCAGCAGCCAAGCTAGACCCGGGACAGGGAGAGAAAAACTGTTTTTT.

The rearrangement joins TRBV11-3 to TRBJ1-1; weak D call: TRBD1 (6 bases). This CDR3 has 15 residues. V was clipped by 6 bases and J by 4 bases, with 18 bases between them. From germline, CDR1 is SGHNT and CDR2 YENEEA. Here the CDR3 reads CASSYRRGVGTEAFF. CDR3 nucleotide sequence: TGTGCCAGCAGTTACCGCAGGGGAGTTGGCACTGAAGCTTTCTTT. Combining the CDR3 with reference TRBV11-3 and TRBJ1-1 gives the whole variable domain EAGVVQSPRYKIIEKKQPVAFWCNPISGHNTLYWYLQNLGQGPELLIRYENEEAVDDSQLPKDRFSAERLKGVDSTLKIQPAELGDSAVYLCASSYRRGVGTEAFFGQGTRLTVV.